Given below is one T cell receptor (beta chain) in context. The sample comes from a study of T cell changes during pregnancy in multiple sclerosis. TCRdb keeps only in-frame clones here, not all; method: immunoSEQ multiplex PCR. The sample lists around 80,000 clones; 94% were seen once. The CDR3 consists of 14 residues. Germline loops: CDR1 SGDLS, CDR2 YYNGEE. Trimming took 0 bases from V and 4 from J, leaving 7 bases between them. J is TRBJ2-2 and V is TRBV9, with no clear D. Specimen: peripheral blood, collected in the second trimester of pregnancy. The source is a female donor in good health, enrolled as a control in a pregnancy study. The CDR3 is CASSVDPSTGELFF. The CDR3 DNA follows: TGTGCCAGCAGCGTAGATCCTAGCACCGGGGAGCTGTTTTTT.